This entry lists 18 T cell receptor beta chains sequenced from one sample in a study of T cells in Graves' hyperthyroidism and ophthalmopathy. RNA transcripts yielded amplified TCR beta CDR3 regions. When the TCR CDR3 underwent first-round RT-PCR, the HTBI primer set was used. In TCRdb, the multiplex PCR reads were re-called with MiXCR into one record per CDR3 protein. The data contain about 290,000 distinct CDR3 sequences, roughly 15% of them seen just once; the ten biggest clones take up about 8%. Material for sequencing was blood. All receptors come from a woman in her 30s with Graves' hyperthyroidism that later progressed to Graves' ophthalmopathy.

The chain carries TRBV7-2 and TRBJ2-5; 7 nucleotides match TRBD2. The ends lost 7 bases at V and 2 bases at J; junction bases unmatched: 10. The CDR3 has 15 amino acids. Germline V CDR1 and CDR2: SGHTA, FQGNSA. The CDR3 DNA reads TGTGCCAGCAACAACGTGGCGGGAGTGCAAGAGACCCAGTACTTC. Its translation is CASNNVAGVQETQYF.

Only a few counts were recorded for this clonotype. The chain combines TRBV9 with TRBJ2-7, with D perhaps being TRBD1 or TRBD2 (5 bases each). Germline V gives CDR1 SGDLS, CDR2 YYNGEE. The CDR3 covers 16 residues. The ends were cut back, 4 bases at V and 3 bases at J, with 20 bases in the middle. CDR3 amino acids: CASSPSEGRTFYEQYF. CDR3 DNA: TGTGCCAGCAGCCCCTCAGAGGGGAGAACTTTCTACGAGCAGTACTTC.

This clonotype was seen many times. CDR3 bases: TGTGCCTGGATTTGGGGGCAGAATGGCTACACCTTC. This sequence encodes CAWIWGQNGYTF. The V and J genes are TRBV30 and TRBJ1-2; a possible D gene is TRBD1 (6 bases). The CDR3 runs to 12 residues. CDR1 and CDR2 (germline): GTSNPN, SVGIG (reference sequence). V was trimmed by 4 bases and J by 6 bases, leaving 12 bases between them.

This clonotype was seen a few times. The V and J genes are TRBV6-5 and TRBJ1-4; D might be TRBD1 (5 bases). The V gene lost 2 bases and the J gene lost 4 bases, with 11 bases spanning the gap. Germline values: CDR1 MNHEY, CDR2 SVGAGI. This CDR3 has 15 amino acids. CDR3 region: CASSYGGAGNEKLFF. CDR3 in DNA: TGTGCCAGCAGTTACGGTGGGGCGGGTAATGAAAAACTGTTTTTT.

This clonotype was observed a few times. The rearrangement uses TRBV9 and TRBJ2-3, with 8 bases fitting TRBD1. V gave up 4 bases and J gave up 6 bases; unmatched junction bases: 4. The CDR3 sequence is 13 residues long. Germline assignment: CDR1 SGDLS and CDR2 YYNGEE. The CDR3 region is CASSPRTGDTQYF. In nucleotides, the CDR3 is TGTGCCAGCAGCCCTCGGACAGGGGATACGCAGTATTTT.

The table lists this clonotype with a count of one. A read error is possible here, since a much larger clone lies one base away. This chain connects TRBV7-9 to TRBJ2-1, with 8 bases matching TRBD1. Germline CDR1 reads SEHNR; CDR2 reads FQNEAQ (reference sequence). The CDR3 sequence is 15 residues long. CDR3 DNA: TGTGCCAGCAGCGCTCCCGGGACAGGTTACAATGAGCGGTTCTTC. Translation: CASSAPGTGYNERFF.

This clonotype has at least ten counts. The rearrangement joins TRBV7-2 to TRBJ1-5; TRBD1 matches 8 bases. The CDR3 runs 14 residues. V was clipped by 5 bases and J by 6 bases; unmatched bases: 6. The germline V gene has CDR1 SGHTA and CDR2 FQGNSA. CDR3 protein: CASSPGTGAQPQHF. In nucleotides, the CDR3 is TGTGCCAGCAGCCCCGGGACAGGAGCTCAGCCCCAGCATTTT. Full variable domain (missing parts from reference TRBV7-2 and TRBJ1-5): GAGVSQSPSNKVTEKGKDVELRCDPISGHTALYWYRQSLGQGLEFLIYFQGNSAPDKSGLPSDRFSAERTGGSVSTLTIQRTQQEDSAVYLCASSPGTGAQPQHFGDGTRLSIL.

This clonotype was detected a few times. This sequence joins TRBV4-3 and TRBJ2-2; D remains ambiguous. V was trimmed by 0 bases and J by 6 bases, leaving 8 bases between them. In germline, CDR1 is LGHNA, CDR2 YSLEER. This CDR3 is 14 amino acids long. The chain's CDR3 is CASSQDSRSGELFF. CDR3 bases: TGCGCCAGCAGCCAAGATTCTAGGTCCGGGGAGCTGTTTTTT.

V is TRBV6-1 and J is TRBJ2-7, with 9 bases that match TRBD1. V lost 6 bases, J lost 2 bases, and 8 bases stayed unmatched. CDR1 is MNHNS, CDR2 SASEGT, per germline. The CDR3 consists of 15 residues. The CDR3 loop is CASSYGTGRPYEQYF. The CDR3 DNA reads as TGTGCCAGCAGCTACGGGACAGGGAGACCCTACGAGCAGTACTTC.

This clonotype has just a few counts. This chain uses TRBV4-2 with TRBJ2-4; the D gene is possibly TRBD2 (5 bases). Germline values: CDR1 LGHNA, CDR2 YNFKEQ. The CDR3 totals 16 residues. Trimming stripped 1 base from V and 5 bases from J, with 15 bases between. The DNA for the CDR3 is TGTGCCAGCAGCCAAGGGTATCGCCTCGGGGAAAACATTCAGTACTTC. This translates into CASSQGYRLGENIQYF.

In its sample, this clonotype was seen many times. Here the CDR3 reads CASSPWTGGRSYTF. The CDR3 nucleotides are TGTGCCAGCAGTCCCTGGACAGGGGGCAGGAGCTACACCTTC. The chain has TRBV27 and TRBJ1-2, with 11 positions matching TRBD1. The CDR3 covers 14 residues. V trimming: 5 bases; J trimming: 9 bases; junction bases outside the gene matches: 8. Germline CDR1 reads MNHEY; CDR2 reads SMNVEV (reference sequence).

This clonotype was seen only a few times. The chain carries TRBV7-2 and TRBJ1-3; D is ambiguous. With 5 bases removed from V and 0 bases from J, the gap between germline ends came to 11 bases. The germline V gene encodes CDR1 SGHTA and CDR2 FQGNSA. This CDR3 contains 15 residues. The CDR3 region has the DNA TGTGCCAGCAGCCCACTTTTGAGCTCTGGAAACACCATATATTTT. Protein sequence: CASSPLLSSGNTIYF.

A word on this clonotype: A much larger clone is a single base away; this may be a read error. The CDR3 ends on some other residue instead of the conserved phenylalanine or tryptophan, so this is likely a read error. The DNA for the CDR3 is TGCGCCAGCAGCCAAGGGGGACAGGGCTACGAGCAGTACCTC. Amino acid sequence: CASSQGGQGYEQYL. The chain carries TRBV4-3 and TRBJ2-7, with 9 bases identical to TRBD1. The length of the CDR3 is 14 residues. Trimming took 1 base from V and 3 from J; bases not matched to a gene: 1. CDR1 is LGHNA, CDR2 YSLEER, per germline.

This clonotype was recorded a few times. J is TRBJ2-5 and V is TRBV13; TRBD2 agrees at 11 bases. V shed 5 bases, J shed 7 bases, and the junction held 6 bases outside the gene matches. Germline CDR1 and CDR2: PRHDT and FYEKMQ (reference sequence). This CDR3 contains 14 residues. The CDR3 nucleotides read TGTGCCAGCAGCGTACTAGCGGGAGAGGGGACCCAGTACTTC. Translation: CASSVLAGEGTQYF.

A remark on this clonotype: The junction and the germline gene differ at one end; a read error may be behind it. This sequence joins TRBV4-3 and TRBJ2-7, with 9 bases that match TRBD2. The CDR3 contains 16 residues. The germline V gene encodes CDR1 LGHNA and CDR2 YSLEER. CDR3 sequence: CASSGFGGRASCEQYF. The DNA for the CDR3 is TGCGCCAGCAGCGGGTTCGGCGGGAGGGCGTCCTGCGAGCAGTACTTC.

The table lists this clonotype with a count of one. This clone may be a read error of a much larger clone one base away. The chain employs TRBV7-9 and TRBJ2-3; 10 positions match TRBD2. This CDR3 comprises 20 residues. CDR1 and CDR2 from the germline V gene are SEHNR and FQNEAQ (reference sequence). As DNA, the CDR3 is TGTGCCAACAGCCCCCCTGGAGGGAGCGGGAGGGCCGGGACTCCAGATACGCAGTATTTT. It codes for CANSPPGGSGRAGTPDTQYF.

The V and J genes are TRBV2 and TRBJ2-1; TRBD2 aligns across 13 bases. The CDR3 consists of 15 residues. Germline V gives CDR1 SNHLY, CDR2 FYNNEI. V was clipped by 5 bases and J by 8 bases; unmatched bases: 6. CDR3 sequence: CASSPLAGGRYEQFF. The CDR3 DNA sequence: TGTGCCAGCAGTCCACTAGCGGGGGGGAGGTATGAGCAGTTCTTC.

Only a few counts were recorded for this clonotype. The chain combines TRBV6-2 or TRBV6-3 with TRBJ2-7; no firm D call. V was clipped by 7 bases and J by 0 bases, with 7 bases between them. Germline V gene data show CDR1 as MNHEY and CDR2 as SVGEGT. The CDR3 totals 12 residues. The CDR3 nucleotides read TGTGCCAGCACGACTTTCTCCTACGAGCAGTACTTC. Translating gives CASTTFSYEQYF.